This T cell receptor (beta chain) was retrieved from a study of cytomegalovirus exposure and HLA in healthy donors. Primers for the PCR totalled 60 Vbeta and 13 Jbeta. Only in-frame clones appear in the TCRdb table, and some are missing; sequencing was by immunoSEQ multiplex PCR. Of around 100,000 clones in the sample, 65% to 85% are singletons; the top ten hold 1.5% to 2%. This clone came up a few times. Though probably carrying unrecorded immune exposures, donors were nominally healthy at sampling. The TCR sequence derives from a middle-aged woman in good health and CMV-seronegative. The specimen sequenced was PBMCs.

CDR3: CASSILVGASYEQYF. CDR3 nucleotides: TGCGCCAGCAGCATACTTGTCGGAGCCTCCTACGAGCAGTACTTC. The rearrangement joins TRBV5-1 to TRBJ2-5; D gene ambiguous. The tail of the sequence fits TRBJ2-7 better, so the J call may be wrong. This CDR3 comprises 15 residues. Per germline, CDR1 SGHRS and CDR2 YFSETQ.